The 16 T cell receptor beta chains listed next were all sequenced from one sample in a study of cytomegalovirus exposure and HLA in healthy donors. The primer mix had 60 Vbeta and 13 Jbeta primers. The protocol was immunoSEQ multiplex PCR, while the TCRdb copy is restricted to in-frame clones and leaves out a portion. Among over 85,000 clones listed, around 82% were seen once. The sample consisted of PBMCs. All receptors come from a middle-aged man in good health and CMV-seronegative.

The chain recombines TRBV5-1 with TRBJ2-3; 12 bases are shared with TRBD2. Germline CDR1 and CDR2: SGHRS and YFSETQ. Trimming cost V 4 bases and J 6 bases; bases outside gene matches: 3. The CDR3 has 14 amino acids. CDR3 nucleotides: TGCGCCAGCAGCCAGGGGACTAGCGGGGATACGCAGTATTTT. It is translated as CASSQGTSGDTQYF.

The rearrangement joins TRBV5-4 to TRBJ1-2, with TRBD1 matching over 10 bases. CDR3 length: 17 residues. CDR1 SGHNT and CDR2 YYREEE come from the germline V gene (reference sequence). The ends lost 4 bases at V and 0 bases at J; junction bases unmatched: 9. The CDR3: CASSKLQTGGSNYGYTF. The CDR3 DNA reads TGTGCCAGCAGCAAATTACAGACAGGGGGCTCTAACTATGGCTACACCTTC.

The rearrangement joins TRBV28 to TRBJ1-2, with unresolved D. The CDR3 has 14 amino acids. Germline-derived CDR1 and CDR2 are MDHEN and SYDVKM. Between the trimmed V and J ends, which lost 2 bases and 4 bases, there was a span of 11 bases. The CDR3 nucleotides read TGTGCCAGCAGTTTACCTGAGGAAGGCTATGGCTACACCTTC. Protein: CASSLPEEGYGYTF.

The V call is TRBV10-3, the J call TRBJ1-5; 7 nucleotides match TRBD1. This CDR3 spans 15 amino acids. Per the germline V gene, CDR1 is ENHRY and CDR2 is SYGVKD. The ends lost 3 bases at V and 6 bases at J; junction bases unmatched: 8. CDR3 sequence (DNA): TGTGCCATCAGTGACGGAGGGGGCGAGGGTCAGCCCCAGCATTTT. This encodes CAISDGGGEGQPQHF.

The count of this clone is one. J is TRBJ1-4 and V is TRBV5-1, with 7 bases fitting TRBD1. The CDR3 totals 15 residues. The trim removed 4 bases at V and 4 bases at J, leaving 7 bases unmatched. The germline gives CDR1 SGHRS, CDR2 YFSETQ. The CDR3 DNA is TGCGCCAGCAGCGCCCCGGGACAGTATAATGAAAAACTGTTTTTT. Encoded protein: CASSAPGQYNEKLFF.

The chain recombines TRBV9 with TRBJ2-1, with 8 nucleotides matching TRBD1. V gave up 3 bases and J gave up 5 bases; unmatched junction bases: 7. CDR3 size: 15 residues. Germline V gene sequence: CDR1 SGDLS, CDR2 YYNGEE. CDR3 sequence: CASSAGGLGDNEQFF. CDR3 DNA: TGTGCCAGCAGCGCAGGGGGCCTTGGGGACAATGAGCAGTTCTTC.

The chain has TRBV11-2 and TRBJ2-5; perhaps TRBD1 as D (5 bases). From germline, CDR1 is SGHAT and CDR2 FQNNGV. V lost 0 bases, J lost 0 bases, and 8 bases lay in between. This CDR3 has 15 amino acids. CDR3 in DNA: TGTGCCAGCAGCTTAGAGGGGCCGTACCAAGAGACCCAGTACTTC. Residues: CASSLEGPYQETQYF. The entire variable domain, with the rest obtained from reference TRBV11-2 and TRBJ2-5, is as follows: EAGVAQSPRYKIIEKRQSVAFWCNPISGHATLYWYQQILGQGPKLLIQFQNNGVVDDSQLPKDRFSAERLKGVDSTLKIQPAKLEDSAVYLCASSLEGPYQETQYFGPGTRLLVL.

Within the sample, this clone is medium-sized (0.01 to 0.1%). The chain links TRBV10-3 to TRBJ1-6; TRBD1 aligns across 8 bases. This CDR3 is built from 13 residues. The V gene end was trimmed by 11 bases and the J gene end by 3 bases; junction bases not matched to a gene: 3. The germline V gene has CDR1 ENHRY and CDR2 SYGVKD. The CDR3, as DNA: TGTGCCGTCGGACAGGGCTATAATTCACCCCTCCACTTT. This codes for CAVGQGYNSPLHF.

This clone occurred a few times. The sample carries other DNA sequences with the same CDR3. This chain links TRBV27 with TRBJ1-2; 10 nucleotides align to TRBD1. The germline gives CDR1 MNHEY, CDR2 SMNVEV (reference sequence). The V gene end was trimmed by 5 bases and the J gene end by 4 bases; junction bases not matched to a gene: 7. The CDR3 loop spans 15 amino acids. CDR3 nucleotides: TGTGCCAGCAGTCCACCGGGACAGGGGTTCTATGGCTACACCTTC. Translated: CASSPPGQGFYGYTF.

This clone appeared once. The chain joins TRBV28 to TRBJ1-2, with 7 bases identical to TRBD1. This CDR3 comprises 13 residues. Germline V gives CDR1 MDHEN, CDR2 SYDVKM. The V gene end was trimmed by 5 bases and the J gene end by 4 bases; junction bases not matched to a gene: 4. The CDR3 DNA is TGTGCCAGCAGTCGACAGGGCTTCTATGGCTACACCTTC. It yields the protein CASSRQGFYGYTF.

This clone was seen just once. The chain is built from TRBV27 and TRBJ2-1, with TRBD2 identical over 14 bases. After removal of 10 bases from V and 8 bases from J, the junction contained 10 bases not matched to a gene. Germline-derived CDR1 and CDR2 are MNHEY and SMNVEV (reference sequence). This CDR3 has 15 amino acids. The CDR3 bases are TGTGCCACCCGGCCGGGACTAGCGGGAGTAGATGAGCAGTTCTTC. It codes for CATRPGLAGVDEQFF.

The genes are TRBV28 and TRBJ2-1; TRBD2 matches at 10 bases. Germline V gene data show CDR1 as MDHEN and CDR2 as SYDVKM. The CDR3 loop spans 14 amino acids. With 8 bases clipped from V and 8 bases from J, the junction kept 9 bases outside the gene matches. CDR3 residues: CASQAGGPVDEQFF. CDR3 nucleotides: TGTGCCAGCCAAGCGGGAGGGCCGGTCGATGAGCAGTTCTTC.

Only a few counts were recorded for this clone. The CDR3 is CASSTTTDTQYF. CDR3 DNA sequence: TGTGCCAGCAGCACAACCACAGATACGCAGTATTTT. The chain joins TRBV5-4 to TRBJ2-3; no clear D gene. The CDR3 loop spans 12 amino acids. The ends were cut back, 4 bases at V and 2 bases at J, with 5 bases in the middle. In germline, CDR1 is SGHNT, CDR2 YYREEE (reference sequence).

The genes are TRBV11-2 and TRBJ1-1; 10 nucleotides match TRBD1. This CDR3 has 14 amino acids. From germline, CDR1 is SGHAT and CDR2 FQNNGV. J lost 1 base, V lost 4 bases, and 0 bases had no gene match. The CDR3 sequence is CASSWTGGNTEAFF. The DNA of the CDR3 is TGTGCCAGCAGCTGGACAGGGGGGAACACTGAAGCTTTCTTT.

The J gene is TRBJ2-3, the V gene TRBV19; D is unresolved. V gave up 5 bases and J gave up 2 bases, with 8 bases separating them. The germline V gene has CDR1 LNHDA and CDR2 SQIVND (reference sequence). The CDR3 covers 13 residues. CDR3 DNA sequence: TGTGCCAGTAGTTTTACTGTCACAGATACGCAGTATTTT. This sequence encodes CASSFTVTDTQYF.

The gene calls are TRBV27 and TRBJ1-2; D might be TRBD1 (5 bases). The CDR3 extends over 17 amino acids. CDR1 is MNHEY, CDR2 SMNVEV, per germline (reference sequence). V gave up 4 bases and J gave up 8 bases, with 26 bases separating them. CDR3 in amino acids: CASSSSPPTDSLGGYTF. The DNA of the CDR3 is TGTGCCAGCAGTTCGAGCCCTCCAACTGACAGCCTGGGAGGCTACACCTTC.